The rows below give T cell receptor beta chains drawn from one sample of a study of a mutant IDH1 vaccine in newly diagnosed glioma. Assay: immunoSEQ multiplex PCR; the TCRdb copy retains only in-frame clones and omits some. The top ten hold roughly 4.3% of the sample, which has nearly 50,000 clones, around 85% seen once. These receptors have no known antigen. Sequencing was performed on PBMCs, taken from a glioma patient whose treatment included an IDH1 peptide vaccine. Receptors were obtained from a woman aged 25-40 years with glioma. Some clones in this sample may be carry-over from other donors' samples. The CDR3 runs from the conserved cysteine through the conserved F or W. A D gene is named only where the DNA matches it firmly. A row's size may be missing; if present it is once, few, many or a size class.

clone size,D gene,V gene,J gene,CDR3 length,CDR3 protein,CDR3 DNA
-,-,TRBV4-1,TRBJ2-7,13,CASSVTWGGEQYF,TGCGCCAGCAGCGTCACTTGGGGTGGAGAGCAGTACTTC
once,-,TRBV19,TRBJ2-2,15,CASSLGTAGNGELFF,TGTGCCAGTAGTCTGGGGACAGCGGGGAACGGGGAGCTGTTTTTT
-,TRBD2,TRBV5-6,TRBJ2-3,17,CASSGTRSGRKGGTQYF,TGTGCCAGCAGCGGAACCCGTAGCGGGAGGAAAGGCGGTACGCAGTATTTT
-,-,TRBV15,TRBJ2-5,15,CATSRPIGGQETQYF,TGTGCCACCAGCAGACCAATCGGTGGCCAAGAGACCCAGTACTTC
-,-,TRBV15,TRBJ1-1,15,CATSRDPSRDTEAFF,TGTGCCACCAGCAGAGATCCTTCCCGGGACACTGAAGCTTTCTTT
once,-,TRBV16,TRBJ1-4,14,CASSRGQPSEKLFF,TGTGCCAGCAGCCGAGGACAGCCCTCTGAAAAACTGTTTTTT
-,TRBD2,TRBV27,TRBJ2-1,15,CASSLGAGGYNEQFF,TGTGCCAGCAGTTTAGGGGCGGGAGGGTACAATGAGCAGTTCTTC
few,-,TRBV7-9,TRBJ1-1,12,CASSFRDTEAFF,TGTGCCAGCAGCTTTCGTGACACTGAAGCTTTCTTT
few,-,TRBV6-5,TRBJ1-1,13,CASSYLGQTEAFF,TGTGCCAGCAGTTACCTTGGACAGACTGAAGCTTTCTTT
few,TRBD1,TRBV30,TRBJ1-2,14,CAWNDRDKVRGYTF,TGTGCCTGGAATGACAGGGATAAGGTTAGGGGCTACACCTTC
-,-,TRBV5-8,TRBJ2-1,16,CASSYLGGLVVYEQFF,TGTGCCAGCAGCTACCTGGGGGGACTGGTTGTGTATGAGCAGTTCTTC
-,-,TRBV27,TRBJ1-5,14,CASSSGYGNQPQHF,TGTGCCAGCAGTTCCGGGTATGGCAATCAGCCCCAGCATTTT
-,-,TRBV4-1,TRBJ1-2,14,CASSPRQGNYGYTF,TGCGCCAGCAGCCCCCGGCAGGGCAACTATGGCTACACCTTC
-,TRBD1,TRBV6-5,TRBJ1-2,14,CASSKGTGEYGYTF,TGTGCCAGCAGTAAGGGGACAGGGGAATATGGCTACACCTTC
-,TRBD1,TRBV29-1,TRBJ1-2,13,CSVHPTGNYGYTF,TGCAGCGTTCACCCGACAGGGAACTATGGCTACACCTTC
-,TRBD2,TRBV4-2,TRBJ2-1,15,CASSRELAVYNEQFF,TGTGCCAGCAGCCGAGAACTAGCGGTCTACAATGAGCAGTTCTTC
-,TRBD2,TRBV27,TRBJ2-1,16,CASSLYLAGRLVEQFF,TGTGCCAGCAGTCTCTATTTAGCGGGCCGCCTTGTGGAGCAGTTCTTC
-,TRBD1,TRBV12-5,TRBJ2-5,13,CASGDWDRETQYF,TGTGCTAGTGGCGATTGGGACAGAGAGACCCAGTACTTC
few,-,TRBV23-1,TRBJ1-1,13,CASSHSDKTEAFF,TGCGCCAGCAGTCACTCCGACAAGACTGAAGCTTTCTTT
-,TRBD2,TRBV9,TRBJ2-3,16,CASSARTSGSTDTQYF,TGTGCCAGCAGCGCCCGGACTAGCGGGAGTACAGATACGCAGTATTTT
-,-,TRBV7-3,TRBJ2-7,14,CASSLTRLNPEQYF,TGTGCCAGCAGCTTAACGCGGCTAAATCCCGAGCAGTACTTC
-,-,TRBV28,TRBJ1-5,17,CASSLRQADLSNQPQHF,TGTGCCAGCAGTTTAAGGCAGGCAGACTTAAGCAATCAGCCCCAGCATTTT
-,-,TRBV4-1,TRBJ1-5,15,CASSQDPGSGQPQHF,TGCGCCAGCAGCCAAGATCCGGGGTCCGGCCAGCCCCAGCATTTT
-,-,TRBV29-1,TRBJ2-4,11,CSVEWGGIQYF,TGCAGCGTTGAGTGGGGAGGCATTCAGTACTTC
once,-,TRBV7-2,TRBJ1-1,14,CASSLAGTDTEAFF,TGTGCCAGCAGCTTAGCAGGTACGGACACTGAAGCTTTCTTT
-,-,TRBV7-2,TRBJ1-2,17,CASSLGVKEGADYGYTF,TGTGCCAGCAGCTTGGGGGTTAAAGAAGGGGCCGACTATGGCTACACCTTC
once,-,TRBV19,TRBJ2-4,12,CASSPAKNIQYF,TGTGCCAGTAGCCCAGCCAAAAACATTCAGTACTTC
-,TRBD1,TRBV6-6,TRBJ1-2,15,CASSPPRDRVGGYTF,TGTGCCAGCAGCCCTCCCCGAGACAGGGTAGGGGGCTACACCTTC
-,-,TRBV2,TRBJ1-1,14,CASSESVHDTEAFF,TGTGCCAGCAGTGAGAGCGTCCACGACACTGAAGCTTTCTTT
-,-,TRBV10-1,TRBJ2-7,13,CASSEDPVRAQYF,TGCGCCAGCAGTGAGGATCCCGTACGAGCGCAGTACTTC
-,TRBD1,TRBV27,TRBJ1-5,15,CASSRDRGFGQPQHF,TGTGCCAGCAGTCGGGACAGGGGATTCGGTCAGCCCCAGCATTTT
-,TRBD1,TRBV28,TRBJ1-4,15,CASSSHRDREVFRFF,TGTGCCAGCAGTTCGCACCGGGACAGGGAGGTTTTCCGGTTTTTT
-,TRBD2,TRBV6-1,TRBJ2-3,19,CASSKGPRRGTSESDTQYF,TGTGCCAGCAGTAAAGGGCCGCGGCGGGGGACTAGCGAATCAGATACGCAGTATTTT
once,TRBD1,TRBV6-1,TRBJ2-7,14,CASSEWTGLYEQYF,TGTGCCAGCAGTGAGTGGACAGGACTGTACGAGCAGTACTTC
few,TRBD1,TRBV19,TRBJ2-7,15,CASSTRDSSSYEQYF,TGTGCCAGTAGTACCCGGGACAGTTCCTCCTACGAGCAGTACTTC
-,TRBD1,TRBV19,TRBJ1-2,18,CASSIAKGTGGFGYGYTF,TGTGCCAGTAGTATAGCCAAGGGGACAGGGGGGTTCGGCTATGGCTACACCTTC
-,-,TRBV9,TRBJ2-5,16,CASSVGVRGGGETQYF,TGTGCCAGCAGCGTAGGGGTCCGTGGAGGGGGCGAGACCCAGTACTTC
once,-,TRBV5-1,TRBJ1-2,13,CASSLYINYGYTF,TGCGCCAGCAGCTTGTACATCAACTATGGCTACACCTTC
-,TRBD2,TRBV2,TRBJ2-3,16,CASSEAPLAGTDTQYF,TGTGCCAGCAGTGAGGCCCCGCTAGCGGGCACAGATACGCAGTATTTT
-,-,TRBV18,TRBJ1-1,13,CASSGTQNTEAFF,TGTGCCAGCTCAGGAACACAGAACACTGAAGCTTTCTTT
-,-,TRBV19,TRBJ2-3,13,CASSTLSWDTQYF,TGTGCCAGTAGTACCCTCTCGTGGGATACGCAGTATTTT
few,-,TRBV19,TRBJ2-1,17,CASSGRLSGFSDNEQFF,TGTGCCAGTAGTGGGCGGCTGAGCGGTTTTAGCGACAATGAGCAGTTCTTC
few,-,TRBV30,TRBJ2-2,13,CAWSRNPTGELFF,TGTGCCTGGAGCCGTAACCCTACCGGGGAGCTGTTTTTT
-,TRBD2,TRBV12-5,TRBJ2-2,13,CASGGGGTGELFF,TGTGCTAGTGGCGGGGGGGGGACCGGGGAGCTGTTTTTT
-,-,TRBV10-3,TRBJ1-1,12,CATTDGNTEAFF,TGTGCCACCACTGATGGGAACACTGAAGCTTTCTTT
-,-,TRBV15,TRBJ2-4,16,CATSPFSEGAKNIQYF,TGTGCCACCAGCCCTTTCAGTGAGGGAGCCAAAAACATTCAGTACTTC
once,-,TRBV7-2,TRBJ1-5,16,CASSLDSGGSRQPQHF,TGTGCCAGCAGCTTAGATTCGGGGGGGAGCCGGCAGCCCCAGCATTTT
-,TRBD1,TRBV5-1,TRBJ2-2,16,CASSFGTGGNTGELFF,TGCGCCAGCAGCTTCGGGACAGGGGGCAACACCGGGGAGCTGTTTTTT
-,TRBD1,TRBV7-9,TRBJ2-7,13,CASSLDRTYEQYF,TGTGCCAGCAGCTTGGACAGGACCTACGAGCAGTACTTC
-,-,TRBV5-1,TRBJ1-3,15,CASSLDGAGGNTIYF,TGCGCCAGCAGCTTGGACGGGGCTGGCGGAAACACCATATATTTT
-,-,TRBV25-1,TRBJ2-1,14,CASSESRTPNEQFF,TGTGCCAGCAGTGAATCCAGGACCCCGAATGAGCAGTTCTTC
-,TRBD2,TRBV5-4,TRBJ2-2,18,CASSLVGLADRNTGELFF,TGTGCCAGCAGCTTGGTTGGACTAGCGGACCGGAACACCGGGGAGCTGTTTTTT
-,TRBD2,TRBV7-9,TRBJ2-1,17,CASNEGAGGDELNEQFF,TGTGCCAGCAACGAAGGAGCGGGAGGAGATGAGTTGAATGAGCAGTTCTTC
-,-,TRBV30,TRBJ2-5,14,CAWSVQWGLETQYF,TGTGCCTGGAGTGTACAGTGGGGGCTGGAGACCCAGTACTTC